This TCR beta chain was captured by sequencing in a study of cytomegalovirus exposure and HLA in healthy donors. To note about this clone: Its target is unknown.

Primers included in the PCR were 60 Vbeta and 13 Jbeta primers. Original analysis: In a later analysis, the count reached about 82 million unique TCR beta chains, with 10 million to 14 million shared. Method: immunoSEQ multiplex PCR; TCRdb's copy keeps in-frame clones and lacks some. The DNA gave D and trimming, while V, J and clone size come from that table. The sample yields some 130,000 clones, 80% seen once. Whole-study findings and limits: HLA-A and HLA-B allele assignments for most subjects were reportedly predicted accurately using TCR beta sequences. Relative to the approximately 680-donor mean, N-insertions were reportedly fewer in an Asian-associated ancestry cluster in a later analysis.

Sequencing input: PBMCs. The clonotype was recovered from a man aged 30-40 years in good health and CMV-seronegative.

CDR3 DNA sequence: TGCAGTGCTAGGGGCAGGGGGGGCTACACCTTC. Translation: CSARGRGGYTF. This chain links TRBV20-1 with TRBJ1-2; 7 bases are shared with TRBD1. Germline V CDR1 and CDR2: DFQATT, SNEGSKA (reference sequence). The V gene end was trimmed by 3 bases and the J gene end by 8 bases; junction bases not matched to a gene: 3. The CDR3 covers 11 residues.